These T cell receptor beta chains were read from a single sample in a study of shared clonotypes between healthy human individuals. The assay was immunoSEQ multiplex PCR, and TCRdb's table has in-frame clones only and misses some. Here the sample spans 2 million to 2.5 million clones, roughly 92% being singletons. The specimen was naive CD4+ T cells from PBMCs. These receptors all come from a man younger than 35 in good health. Some clones in this sample may be carry-over from other donors' samples. CDR3s include the opening cysteine and the closing phenylalanine or tryptophan. A D gene is named only where the DNA matches it firmly. A clone size is listed for some rows: how often the clone was seen (once, few, many), or a class if it is expanded.

j_call d_call clone_size v_call cdr3_nt cdr3_aa
TRBJ2-2 . . TRBV10-3 TGTGCCATCAGTACCGGGACGGGGAACACCGGGGAGCTGTTTTTT CAISTGTGNTGELFF
TRBJ2-7 TRBD2 . TRBV6-5 TGTGCCAGCAGTTACTCGACTAGCGCTTACTACGAGCAGTACTTC CASSYSTSAYYEQYF
TRBJ1-2 . . TRBV5-1 TGCGCCAGCAGCTTGCAAATGGGGGGTTCTGGCTACACCTTC CASSLQMGGSGYTF
TRBJ2-1 . once TRBV29-1 TGCAGCGCCCTTGCGGGAGAGCAGTTCTTC CSALAGEQFF
TRBJ1-5 . . TRBV21-1 TGTGCCAGCAACTCCTCCTCGGGGGGGTTGGATCAGCCCCAGCATTTT CASNSSSGGLDQPQHF
TRBJ2-2 . . TRBV28 TGTGCCAGCAGTTCCCCAACGAACACCGGGGAGCTGTTTTTT CASSSPTNTGELFF
TRBJ2-5 TRBD2 . TRBV5-1 TGCGCCAGCAGCTTGAGTTGGACTAGCATTGGCCAAGAGACCCAGTACTTC CASSLSWTSIGQETQYF
TRBJ2-5 TRBD1 . TRBV10-3 TGTGCCACTGGACAGGCGGAGGAGACCCAGTACTTC CATGQAEETQYF
TRBJ2-7 . . TRBV6-1 TGTGCCAGCAGTGAGTCGGGGTTCTACGAGCAGTACTTC CASSESGFYEQYF
TRBJ2-6 . . TRBV30 TGTGCCTGGAGTTTGGACCGCTCCAACTCTGGGGCCAACGTCCTGACTTTC CAWSLDRSNSGANVLTF
TRBJ1-4 . . TRBV2 TGTGCCAGCAGTGGCGTCATTTCTCCGGGTGAAAAACTGTTTTTT CASSGVISPGEKLFF
TRBJ2-3 . . TRBV5-1 TGCGCCAGCAGCAGAAACAGGGATAGCGGTTCGGGAGATACGCAGTATTTT CASSRNRDSGSGDTQYF
TRBJ1-4 . once TRBV28 TGTGCCAGCAGAACCCAGTGGAGAATAAGTGCAACTAATGAAAAACTGTTTTTT CASRTQWRISATNEKLFF
TRBJ2-1 . once TRBV5-4 TGTGCCAGCAGCTTGGCTACTAGCAACAATGAGCAGTTCTTC CASSLATSNNEQFF
TRBJ1-1 . . TRBV11-2 TGTGCCAGCAGCTTAGATGTGACCGGGAACACTGAAGCTTTCTTT CASSLDVTGNTEAFF
TRBJ2-1 . . TRBV6-5 TGTGCCAGCAGTTATGGGGCAGCGCAGTTCTTC CASSYGAAQFF
TRBJ1-5 TRBD1 . TRBV28 TGTGCCAGCATCAGGGGGGGGGCTAGCAATCAGCCCCAGCATTTT CASIRGGASNQPQHF
TRBJ2-3 . . TRBV5-4 TGTGCCAGCAGCTTTCCGGGAACAGATACGCAGTATTTT CASSFPGTDTQYF
TRBJ2-2 . . TRBV6-6 TGTGCCAGCATTCAATTTTTGGGGGCGGTCGGGGAGCTGTTTTTT CASIQFLGAVGELFF
TRBJ2-7 . . TRBV28 TGTGCCAGCAGTTTCCTCCCCTACGAGCAGTACTTC CASSFLPYEQYF
TRBJ1-1 TRBD1 . TRBV30 TGTGCCTGCAGGGGGGGGGTAGGCACTGAAGCTTTCTTT CACRGGVGTEAFF
TRBJ2-6 . . TRBV10-3 TGTGCCACCTCCGTAACAATTTCTGGGGCCAACGTCCTGACTTTC CATSVTISGANVLTF
TRBJ1-1 . . TRBV11-1 TGTGCCAGCAGCTTAGCGCTGAACACTGAAGCTTTCTTT CASSLALNTEAFF
TRBJ2-5 TRBD1 . TRBV5-6 TGTGCCAGCAGCTTGGCCACAGGGGGCTCTGGAGAGACCCAGTACTTC CASSLATGGSGETQYF
TRBJ2-1 . . TRBV5-1 TGCGCCAGCAGCTTGGGGAATCTAGGGAGCTCCTACAATGAGCAGTTCTTC CASSLGNLGSSYNEQFF
TRBJ2-1 . . TRBV7-6 TGTGCCAGCAGCTTAGGAGCCCTATACGGCGATGAGCAGTTCTTC CASSLGALYGDEQFF
TRBJ2-1 . few TRBV18 TGTGCCAGCTCACCACCGATGGAGAATGAGCAGTTCTTC CASSPPMENEQFF
TRBJ2-7 TRBD1 . TRBV4-3 TGCGCCAGCAGCCAAGATCCGGACAGGGGCTCCTACGAGCAGTACTTC CASSQDPDRGSYEQYF
TRBJ1-1 . . TRBV11-2 TGTGCCAGCAGCTTTGTCTGGGGTATGAACACTGAAGCTTTCTTT CASSFVWGMNTEAFF
TRBJ2-7 . . TRBV5-6 TGTGCCAGCAGCTATACTCGAGGGGGGCACGACGAGCAGTACTTC CASSYTRGGHDEQYF
TRBJ2-2 . few TRBV18 TGTGCCAGCTCAGACAGCAACACCGGGGAGCTGTTTTTT CASSDSNTGELFF
TRBJ2-5 TRBD2 once TRBV5-1 TGCGCCAGCAGCTTGGGGAGTCCGGGACTAGCGGGGGCCTTCCAAGAGACCCAGTACTTC CASSLGSPGLAGAFQETQYF
TRBJ1-2 . . TRBV27 TGTGCCAGCAGTTTAGTGGGAGACGCCTATGGCTACACCTTC CASSLVGDAYGYTF
TRBJ1-2 . . TRBV28 TGTGCCAGCAGTTTGCAGGGATCTTATGGCTACACCTTC CASSLQGSYGYTF
TRBJ2-5 . . TRBV7-7 TGTGCCAGCAGCAGGCTGCTGGGGTCCCAGTACTTC CASSRLLGSQYF
TRBJ2-2 . . TRBV28 TGTGCCAGCAGTAAACTTAGCACCGGGGAGCTGTTTTTT CASSKLSTGELFF
TRBJ2-3 . . TRBV2 TGTGCCAGCGGGGGATTTACTAGCACAGATACGCAGTATTTT CASGGFTSTDTQYF
TRBJ2-5 . . TRBV27 TGTGCCAGCACTCCAGTTTGGGGGTTTATCGTTAAAAAGACCCAGTACTTC CASTPVWGFIVKKTQYF
TRBJ1-1 . . TRBV18 TGTGCCAGCTCCCCCGGACTGACAGCGAACACTGAAGCTTTCTTT CASSPGLTANTEAFF
TRBJ2-6 . . TRBV19 TGTGCCAGTAGTATAGACGGCAGCTCTGGGGCCAACGTCCTGACTTTC CASSIDGSSGANVLTF
TRBJ2-2 . . TRBV5-1 TGCGCCAGCAGCGCTAACACGAACACCGGGGAGCTGTTTTTT CASSANTNTGELFF
TRBJ1-2 . . TRBV28 TGTGCCAGCAGTACCCTATTAGACGGCAACTATGGCTACACCTTC CASSTLLDGNYGYTF
TRBJ2-2 TRBD2 . TRBV18 TGTGCCAGCTCACCAGTTAGCGGGGTGTTTAACACCGGGGAGCTGTTTTTT CASSPVSGVFNTGELFF
TRBJ2-3 . . TRBV10-3 TGTGCCATCAGTGCTCCTCCGGGAGTCGGGACAGATACGCAGTATTTT CAISAPPGVGTDTQYF
TRBJ1-1 . . TRBV7-9 TGTGCCAGCAGCTTAGGTCTTGGAACGAACACTGAAGCTTTCTTT CASSLGLGTNTEAFF
TRBJ1-2 TRBD1 . TRBV2 TGTGCCAGCAGTGAAGGGACAGGGGGCAAGTACCTGGATGGCTACACCTTC CASSEGTGGKYLDGYTF
TRBJ1-5 . few TRBV2 TGTGCCAGCAGTGAAGCGGGGCCAGAGGATCAGCCCCAGCATTTT CASSEAGPEDQPQHF
TRBJ2-5 . . TRBV2 TGTGCCAGCAGGAGCGACCTGGAGACCCAGTACTTC CASRSDLETQYF
TRBJ2-1 TRBD2 . TRBV28 TGTGCCAGCAGTTTAGGAGCGGGAGTCCAGCAGTTCTTC CASSLGAGVQQFF
TRBJ1-1 . . TRBV28 TGTGCCAGCAGTGTAGGGACGATACTAGAAGCTTTCTTT CASSVGTILEAFF